This is a list of T cell receptor beta chains from one sample in a study of CD8+ T cells in alopecia areata. Only in-frame clones appear in the TCRdb table, and some are missing; sequencing was by immunoSEQ multiplex PCR. The sample contains about 210,000 clones, less than 75% of which appear only once. Sequenced material: CD4+ T cells sorted from blood, taken at week 4, from a patient treated with tofacitinib. These TCRs come from a human donor with alopecia areata. Both conserved end residues are part of each CDR3. Each record gives: clone size, J gene, D gene, V gene, CDR3 protein, CDR3 DNA. The D gene is left open where the match is weak. Size tells how often a clone was seen (once, few, many) or the class of an expanded clone, and some rows leave it out.

size: -
J: TRBJ2-7
D: TRBD1
V: TRBV7-8
CDR3: CASSLRGQGAYEQYF
DNA: TGTGCCAGCAGCTTAAGAGGACAGGGTGCCTACGAGCAGTACTTC

size: -
J: TRBJ2-7
D: -
V: TRBV27
CDR3: CASSIPGVRVYEQYF
DNA: TGTGCCAGCAGTATCCCAGGGGTTAGGGTCTACGAGCAGTACTTC

size: few
J: TRBJ2-5
D: TRBD1
V: TRBV11-2
CDR3: CASSLQGAGETQYF
DNA: TGTGCCAGCAGCCTACAGGGGGCAGGGGAGACCCAGTACTTC

size: once
J: TRBJ2-3
D: TRBD2
V: TRBV2
CDR3: CASSEAQPRGVLVDTQYF
DNA: TGTGCCAGCAGTGAAGCGCAGCCGCGGGGGGTGCTCGTAGATACGCAGTATTTT

size: many
J: TRBJ2-7
D: -
V: TRBV11-2
CDR3: CASSFDGPGIHEQYF
DNA: TGTGCCAGCAGCTTTGACGGCCCGGGGATCCACGAGCAGTACTTC

size: -
J: TRBJ2-7
D: -
V: TRBV9
CDR3: CASSAHGGVIHEQYF
DNA: TGTGCCAGCAGCGCCCACGGGGGCGTCATCCACGAGCAGTACTTC

size: once
J: TRBJ2-1
D: TRBD2
V: TRBV29-1
CDR3: CSVDVAGGHNEQFF
DNA: TGCAGCGTTGACGTAGCGGGGGGGCACAATGAGCAGTTCTTC

size: -
J: TRBJ2-3
D: -
V: TRBV30
CDR3: CAWSVLEGRGWDTQYF
DNA: TGTGCCTGGAGTGTACTCGAGGGAAGGGGCTGGGATACGCAGTATTTT

size: -
J: TRBJ2-3
D: -
V: TRBV29-1
CDR3: CSYTGLPDTQYF
DNA: TGCAGCTACACAGGGCTTCCAGATACGCAGTATTTT

size: few
J: TRBJ1-6
D: -
V: TRBV5-1
CDR3: CASRLDRADSPLHF
DNA: TGCGCCAGCAGGCTCGACAGAGCGGATTCACCCCTCCACTTT

size: few
J: TRBJ2-5
D: -
V: TRBV5-1
CDR3: CASRADGHQETQYF
DNA: TGCGCCAGCAGGGCGGATGGACACCAAGAGACCCAGTACTTC

size: -
J: TRBJ2-3
D: TRBD1
V: TRBV6-5
CDR3: CASSLGDRVSDTQYF
DNA: TGTGCCAGCAGTTTAGGTGACAGGGTGTCAGATACGCAGTATTTT

size: few
J: TRBJ2-1
D: -
V: TRBV7-2
CDR3: CASSIIAETSYNEQFF
DNA: TGTGCCAGCAGCATAATAGCGGAGACCTCCTACAATGAGCAGTTCTTC

size: -
J: TRBJ2-1
D: -
V: TRBV29-1
CDR3: CSVEDSKGWEQFF
DNA: TGCAGCGTTGAAGATTCTAAGGGATGGGAGCAGTTCTTC

size: few
J: TRBJ2-5
D: TRBD1
V: TRBV5-1
CDR3: CASSYSTGWETQYF
DNA: TGCGCCAGCAGCTACTCGACAGGGTGGGAGACCCAGTACTTC

size: -
J: TRBJ2-2
D: -
V: TRBV4-3
CDR3: CASSHRPRSGELFF
DNA: TGCGCCAGCAGCCATCGTCCGAGGTCCGGGGAGCTGTTTTTT

size: few
J: TRBJ2-1
D: -
V: TRBV2
CDR3: CASLARDYNEQFF
DNA: TGTGCCAGCCTTGCGAGGGATTACAATGAGCAGTTCTTC

size: -
J: TRBJ2-5
D: TRBD2
V: TRBV29-1
CDR3: CSAVGLAGKETQYF
DNA: TGCAGCGCCGTGGGACTAGCGGGGAAAGAGACCCAGTACTTC

size: few
J: TRBJ2-5
D: -
V: TRBV5-1
CDR3: CASSFQPGSQETQYF
DNA: TGCGCCAGCAGCTTCCAACCAGGCAGCCAAGAGACCCAGTACTTC

size: -
J: TRBJ1-1
D: TRBD1
V: TRBV13
CDR3: CASSTRTGGSTEAFF
DNA: TGTGCCAGCAGCACCCGGACAGGGGGTTCCACTGAAGCTTTCTTT

size: few
J: TRBJ1-5
D: -
V: TRBV7-6
CDR3: CASSLGSDQPQHF
DNA: TGTGCCAGCAGCTTAGGATCAGATCAGCCCCAGCATTTT

size: -
J: TRBJ1-6
D: TRBD1
V: TRBV30
CDR3: CAWSVDRSSYNSPLHF
DNA: TGTGCCTGGAGCGTGGACAGGAGCTCCTATAATTCACCCCTCCACTTT

size: -
J: TRBJ1-2
D: -
V: TRBV29-1
CDR3: CSVELLEGSGYTF
DNA: TGCAGCGTTGAACTCCTCGAGGGGAGTGGCTACACCTTC

size: -
J: TRBJ2-1
D: -
V: TRBV14
CDR3: CASSQDPTGFYNEQFF
DNA: TGTGCCAGCAGCCAAGATCCAACCGGGTTCTACAATGAGCAGTTCTTC

size: -
J: TRBJ2-5
D: -
V: TRBV25-1
CDR3: CASTRIGSGVGETQYF
DNA: TGTGCCAGCACCCGAATTGGGTCAGGGGTTGGGGAGACCCAGTACTTC

size: -
J: TRBJ2-6
D: TRBD1
V: TRBV30
CDR3: CAWTGQRFSGANVLTF
DNA: TGTGCCTGGACGGGACAGCGTTTCTCTGGGGCCAACGTCCTGACTTTC

size: -
J: TRBJ1-1
D: -
V: TRBV15
CDR3: CATSRRGTSEAFF
DNA: TGTGCCACCAGCAGAAGGGGGACGTCCGAAGCTTTCTTT

size: -
J: TRBJ2-7
D: TRBD2
V: TRBV4-3
CDR3: CASSQVLAGISYEQYF
DNA: TGCGCCAGCAGCCAAGTACTAGCGGGGATCTCCTACGAGCAGTACTTC

size: -
J: TRBJ2-2
D: -
V: TRBV7-2
CDR3: CASSAPEAWTGELFF
DNA: TGTGCCAGCAGCGCGCCTGAGGCATGGACCGGGGAGCTGTTTTTT

size: -
J: TRBJ1-2
D: TRBD1
V: TRBV6-5
CDR3: CASRGTGGGYGYTF
DNA: TGTGCCAGCAGAGGGACAGGGGGAGGCTATGGCTACACCTTC

size: few
J: TRBJ2-2
D: TRBD2
V: TRBV30
CDR3: CAWSERGAHLTGELFF
DNA: TGTGCCTGGAGTGAGCGGGGGGCCCACCTCACCGGGGAGCTGTTTTTT

size: few
J: TRBJ2-5
D: -
V: TRBV29-1
CDR3: CSAEGRMGETQYF
DNA: TGCAGCGCGGAGGGGAGAATGGGAGAGACCCAGTACTTC

size: -
J: TRBJ1-1
D: -
V: TRBV29-1
CDR3: CSVEDNRVRAFF
DNA: TGCAGCGTTGAAGATAACAGGGTGAGGGCTTTCTTT

size: -
J: TRBJ1-2
D: -
V: TRBV15
CDR3: CATSRGQFSYGYTF
DNA: TGTGCCACCAGCAGAGGACAGTTTTCCTATGGCTACACCTTC

size: -
J: TRBJ2-1
D: -
V: TRBV6-5
CDR3: CASRTGGGEFF
DNA: TGTGCCAGCAGAACAGGAGGGGGAGAGTTCTTC

size: -
J: TRBJ2-3
D: -
V: TRBV15
CDR3: CATSTGDTDTQYF
DNA: TGTGCCACATCGACCGGGGACACAGATACGCAGTATTTT

size: few
J: TRBJ2-5
D: -
V: TRBV19
CDR3: CASSRKETQYF
DNA: TGTGCCAGTAGTAGAAAAGAGACCCAGTACTTC

size: -
J: TRBJ1-2
D: -
V: TRBV15
CDR3: CATSRDGAGEGGYTF
DNA: TGTGCCACCAGCAGAGATGGGGCAGGGGAGGGTGGCTACACCTTC

size: -
J: TRBJ2-2
D: -
V: TRBV29-1
CDR3: CSARYTGELFF
DNA: TGCAGCGCCCGATACACCGGGGAGCTGTTTTTT

size: -
J: TRBJ2-5
D: TRBD2
V: TRBV6-6
CDR3: CASSHGSERGSTQYF
DNA: TGTGCCAGCAGCCACGGGTCCGAGCGGGGGTCGACCCAGTACTTC

size: once
J: TRBJ2-7
D: -
V: TRBV30
CDR3: CAWSPDGYEQYF
DNA: TGTGCCTGGAGTCCGGACGGCTACGAGCAGTACTTC

size: -
J: TRBJ2-1
D: -
V: TRBV5-1
CDR3: CASSSQLVEQFF
DNA: TGCGCCAGCAGCAGTCAACTAGTTGAGCAGTTCTTC

size: -
J: TRBJ1-6
D: -
V: TRBV11-3
CDR3: CASSLDLESPLHF
DNA: TGTGCCAGCAGCTTAGATCTAGAGTCACCCCTCCACTTT

size: -
J: TRBJ2-5
D: -
V: TRBV11-2
CDR3: CASSLTSPPSETQYF
DNA: TGTGCCAGCAGCTTAACTAGCCCCCCGTCAGAGACCCAGTACTTC

size: few
J: TRBJ2-2
D: TRBD2
V: TRBV6-1
CDR3: CASSATSGGITGNTGELFF
DNA: TGTGCCAGCAGTGCAACTAGCGGGGGCATTACTGGGAACACCGGGGAGCTGTTTTTT

size: -
J: TRBJ1-2
D: -
V: TRBV29-1
CDR3: CSVEGSGGDLLSGYTF
DNA: TGCAGCGTTGAAGGAAGCGGCGGGGACCTACTATCTGGCTACACCTTC

size: -
J: TRBJ2-3
D: -
V: TRBV10-3
CDR3: CAISAGLSTDTQYF
DNA: TGTGCCATCAGTGCGGGGCTTTCCACAGATACGCAGTATTTT

size: few
J: TRBJ1-2
D: TRBD1
V: TRBV29-1
CDR3: CSGQQGVGYTF
DNA: TGCAGCGGTCAACAGGGGGTTGGCTACACCTTC

size: few
J: TRBJ2-7
D: -
V: TRBV30
CDR3: CAWSEQGTYEQYF
DNA: TGTGCCTGGAGTGAACAGGGTACCTACGAGCAGTACTTC

size: many
J: TRBJ2-3
D: TRBD2
V: TRBV6-1
CDR3: CASSPTSGGADTQYF
DNA: TGTGCCAGCAGTCCGACTAGCGGGGGGGCGGATACGCAGTATTTT

size: -
J: TRBJ1-5
D: TRBD1
V: TRBV30
CDR3: CAWNDRDQPQHF
DNA: TGTGCCTGGAATGACAGGGATCAGCCCCAGCATTTT

size: -
J: TRBJ2-7
D: -
V: TRBV5-1
CDR3: CASSLGRLTYEQYF
DNA: TGCGCCAGCAGCTTGGGCCGGCTGACCTACGAGCAGTACTTC

size: few
J: TRBJ2-1
D: -
V: TRBV29-1
CDR3: CSVAGAGIYNEQFF
DNA: TGCAGCGTAGCCGGGGCAGGGATCTACAATGAGCAGTTCTTC